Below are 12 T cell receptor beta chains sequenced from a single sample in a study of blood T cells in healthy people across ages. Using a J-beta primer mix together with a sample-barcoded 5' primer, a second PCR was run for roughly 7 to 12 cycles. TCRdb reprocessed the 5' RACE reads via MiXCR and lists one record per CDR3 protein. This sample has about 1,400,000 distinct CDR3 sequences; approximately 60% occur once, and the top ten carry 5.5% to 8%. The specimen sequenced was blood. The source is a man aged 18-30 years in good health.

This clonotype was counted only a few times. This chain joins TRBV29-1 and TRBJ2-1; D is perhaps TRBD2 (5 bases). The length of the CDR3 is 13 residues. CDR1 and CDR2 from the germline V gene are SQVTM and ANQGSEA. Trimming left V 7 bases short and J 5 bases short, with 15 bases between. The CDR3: CSAGPPGNNEQFF. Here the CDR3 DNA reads TGCAGCGCTGGCCCCCCGGGAAACAATGAGCAGTTCTTC.

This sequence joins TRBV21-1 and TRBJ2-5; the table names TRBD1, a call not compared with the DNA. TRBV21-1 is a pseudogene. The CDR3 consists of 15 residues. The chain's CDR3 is CASSKMGAVRETQYF. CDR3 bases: TGTGCCAGCAGCAAAATGGGGGCAGTGCGGGAGACCCAGTACTTC.

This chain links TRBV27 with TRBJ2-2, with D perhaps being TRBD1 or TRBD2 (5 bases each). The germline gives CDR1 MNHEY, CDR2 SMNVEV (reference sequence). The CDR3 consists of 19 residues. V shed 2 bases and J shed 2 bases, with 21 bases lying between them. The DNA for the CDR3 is TGTGCCAGCAGTTTAGAGGGGACGACCAGTTTCACAAACACCGGGGAGCTGTTTTTT. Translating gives CASSLEGTTSFTNTGELFF.

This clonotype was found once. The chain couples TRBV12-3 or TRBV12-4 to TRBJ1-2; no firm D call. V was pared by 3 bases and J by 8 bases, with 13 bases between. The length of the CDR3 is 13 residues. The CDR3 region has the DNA TGTGCCAGCAGTTTGAGGCAGACTTCGGGCTACACCTTC. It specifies CASSLRQTSGYTF.

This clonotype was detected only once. CDR3 bases: TGCGCCAGCAGCCTGAGCAGCCAGGGGGTTAACGAGCAGTACTTC. It specifies CASSLSSQGVNEQYF. V is TRBV5-1 and J is TRBJ2-5; 7 nucleotides match TRBD1. The J call is uncertain, as TRBJ2-7 better fits the DNA end. The CDR3 sequence is 15 residues long. Germline values: CDR1 SGHRS, CDR2 YFSETQ.

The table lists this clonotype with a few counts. CDR3: CASSSRDRGQAKNIQYF. CDR3 nucleotide sequence: TGTGCCAGCAGCTCGAGGGACAGGGGGCAAGCCAAAAACATTCAGTACTTC. The chain uses TRBV7-2 and TRBJ2-4; 12 nucleotides agree with TRBD1. Germline V CDR1 and CDR2: SGHTA, FQGNSA. The CDR3 sequence is 17 residues long. With 4 bases clipped from V and 0 bases from J, the junction kept 4 bases outside the gene matches.

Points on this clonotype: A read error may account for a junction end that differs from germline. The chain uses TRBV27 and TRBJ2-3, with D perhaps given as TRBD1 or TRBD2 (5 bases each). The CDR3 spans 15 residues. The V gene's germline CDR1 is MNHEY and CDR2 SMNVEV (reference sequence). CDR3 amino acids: CACSLTGGPTDTQYF. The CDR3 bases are TGTGCCTGCAGTTTAACAGGCGGGCCCACAGATACGCAGTATTTT.

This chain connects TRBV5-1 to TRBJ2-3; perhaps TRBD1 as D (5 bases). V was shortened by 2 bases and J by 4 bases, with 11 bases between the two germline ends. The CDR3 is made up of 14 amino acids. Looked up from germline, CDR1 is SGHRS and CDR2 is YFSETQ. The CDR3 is CASSLRVGADTQYF. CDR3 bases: TGCGCCAGCAGCTTACGTGTAGGGGCAGATACGCAGTATTTT.

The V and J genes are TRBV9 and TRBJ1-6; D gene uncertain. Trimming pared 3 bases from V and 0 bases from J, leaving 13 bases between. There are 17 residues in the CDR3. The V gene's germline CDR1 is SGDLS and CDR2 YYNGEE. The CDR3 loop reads CASSDFPPYSYNSPLHF. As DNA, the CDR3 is TGTGCCAGCAGCGATTTCCCACCGTACTCCTATAATTCACCCCTCCACTTT.

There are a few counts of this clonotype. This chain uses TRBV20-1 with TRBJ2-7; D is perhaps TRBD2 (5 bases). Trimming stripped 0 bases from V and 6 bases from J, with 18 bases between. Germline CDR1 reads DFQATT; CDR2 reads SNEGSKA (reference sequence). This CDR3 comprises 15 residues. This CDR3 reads CSARDLVDSPSEQYF. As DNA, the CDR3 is TGCAGTGCTAGAGATCTCGTGGACTCCCCCTCCGAGCAGTACTTC.

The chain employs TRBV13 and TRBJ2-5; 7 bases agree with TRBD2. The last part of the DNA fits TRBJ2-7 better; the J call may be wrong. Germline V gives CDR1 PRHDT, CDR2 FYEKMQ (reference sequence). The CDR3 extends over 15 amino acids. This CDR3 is CASSFGRGFDYEQYF. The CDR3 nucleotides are TGTGCCAGCAGCTTTGGGAGGGGATTCGACTACGAGCAGTACTTC.

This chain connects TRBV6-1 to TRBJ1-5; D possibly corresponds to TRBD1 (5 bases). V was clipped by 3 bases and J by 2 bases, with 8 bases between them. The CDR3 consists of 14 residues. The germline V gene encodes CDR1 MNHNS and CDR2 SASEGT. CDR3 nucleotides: TGTGCCAGCAGTGAGAGGGGAGGCAATCAGCCCCAGCATTTT. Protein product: CASSERGGNQPQHF.